This T cell receptor beta chain is from a study of T cells in Graves' hyperthyroidism and ophthalmopathy. This clonotype was detected ten times or more. The CDR3 contains 17 residues. Germline V lookup: CDR1 MNHEY, CDR2 SVGAGI. V shed 4 bases and J 9 bases; nucleotides not matched to a gene: 12. From RNA transcripts, TCR beta CDR3 regions were amplified. HTBI primers were the set used in a first-round RT-PCR of the TCR CDR3. Using its own MiXCR run on the multiplex PCR reads, TCRdb lists one record per CDR3 protein. The sample yields some 620,000 distinct CDR3 sequences, 15% to 20% seen once. The chain couples TRBV6-5 to TRBJ1-6, with 10 bases lining up with TRBD1. This sequence originates from a woman in her twenties or thirties with Graves' hyperthyroidism. Material: blood. CDR3 DNA: TGTGCCAGCAGTTCACGGGACAGGGGAAACTTTGGTTCACCCCTCCACTTT. Translation: CASSSRDRGNFGSPLHF.